The 12 T cell receptor beta chains listed next were all sequenced from one sample in a study of T cells in Graves' hyperthyroidism and ophthalmopathy. Researchers amplified the TCR beta CDR3 regions from RNA transcripts. Researchers ran a first-round RT-PCR on the TCR CDR3 using the HTBI primer set. MiXCR was run by TCRdb on the multiplex PCR reads, yielding one entry per CDR3 protein. The table shows some 300,000 distinct CDR3 sequences, with approximately 15% occurring only once. Source material: blood. These receptors all come from a middle-aged woman with Graves' hyperthyroidism.

This clonotype was seen a few times. J is TRBJ2-5 and V is TRBV18; no definite D call. This CDR3 comprises 14 residues. Deletions cut 0 bases from V and 2 bases from J, with 7 bases between. The germline V gene has CDR1 KGHSH and CDR2 LQKENI. As DNA, the CDR3 is TGTGCCAGCTCACCACCGACGACACAAGAGACCCAGTACTTC. Residues: CASSPPTTQETQYF.

Many counts were recorded for this clonotype. The chain has TRBV5-6 and TRBJ1-1; tentative D call: TRBD1 (6 bases). Between the trimmed V and J ends, which lost 4 bases and 0 bases, there was a span of 19 bases. Germline lookup yields CDR1 SGHDT and CDR2 YYEEEE. This CDR3 is built from 17 residues. CDR3 coding DNA: TGTGCCAGCAGCCCTCTTCAGGCAGGGGCTGTGAACACTGAAGCTTTCTTT. As protein: CASSPLQAGAVNTEAFF.

The J gene is TRBJ2-6, the V gene TRBV30; 8 bases agree with TRBD1. In germline, CDR1 is GTSNPN, CDR2 SVGIG (reference sequence). V lost 5 bases and J lost 1; bases outside the gene matches: 7. The CDR3 has 16 residues. The CDR3, as DNA: TGTGCCTGGGGACAGGGTGGTTTGTCTGGGGCCAACGTCCTGACTTTC. Protein: CAWGQGGLSGANVLTF.

This clonotype was seen only a few times. The rearrangement joins TRBV6-2 or TRBV6-3 to TRBJ2-1, with a possible D match to TRBD1 (5 bases). From germline, CDR1 is MNHEY and CDR2 SVGEGT. V lost 7 bases to trimming and J lost 1 base, with 17 bases between them. This CDR3 has 16 amino acids. The CDR3 DNA reads TGTGCCAGCACCCTAGACAGTTACGGATCCTACAATGAGCAGTTCTTC. Protein sequence: CASTLDSYGSYNEQFF.

This clonotype was recorded many times. The chain combines TRBV3-1 with TRBJ1-3; D is uncertain. The V end was cut by 1 base, the J end by 3 bases, with 13 bases between. The CDR3 runs to 16 residues. Per the germline V gene, CDR1 is LGHDT and CDR2 is YNNKEL (reference sequence). For the CDR3, the DNA is TGTGCCAGCAGCCAAGGCGCACTGATCCTTGGAAACACCATATATTTT. It specifies CASSQGALILGNTIYF.

In regard to this clonotype: An end of the junction does not agree with germline; a read error may underlie this. The chain joins TRBV2 to TRBJ2-4; 10 nucleotides match TRBD1. Looked up from germline, CDR1 is SNHLY and CDR2 is FYNNEI. The CDR3 runs to 12 residues. As DNA, the CDR3 is TGTGCCAGCAGTGGACAGGGGGCGGGATTACACTTC. Translated: CASSGQGAGLHF.

This clonotype was observed at least ten times. This chain links TRBV6-1 with TRBJ2-3; 9 bases align to TRBD2. CDR3 size: 15 residues. Trimming took 4 bases from V and 1 from J; bases not matched to a gene: 3. Germline V gene lookup returns CDR1 MNHNS and CDR2 SASEGT. The CDR3 DNA sequence: TGTGCCAGCAGTGCTAGCGGGAAGGGCACAGATACGCAGTATTTT. Protein: CASSASGKGTDTQYF.

This clonotype was recorded many times. The rearrangement links TRBV20-1 to TRBJ1-2; 8 bases agree with TRBD1. Germline V lookup: CDR1 DFQATT, CDR2 SNEGSKA (reference sequence). Trimming removed 3 bases from V and 1 base from J; junction bases left unmatched: 7. There are 15 residues in the CDR3. The CDR3 DNA sequence: TGCAGTGCTAGGAGGACAGGGCCACTTAACTATGGCTACACCTTC. It is translated as CSARRTGPLNYGYTF.

This clonotype was detected ten times or more. J is TRBJ2-1 and V is TRBV28; no clear D gene. V dropped 5 bases and J dropped 10 bases, with 15 bases sitting between them. The CDR3 totals 13 residues. Germline values: CDR1 MDHEN, CDR2 SYDVKM. CDR3 sequence: CASSPLGLGEQFF. As DNA, the CDR3 is TGTGCCAGCAGTCCTCTCGGGCTCGGGGAGCAGTTCTTC.

This clonotype was detected ten times or more. V is TRBV10-3 and J is TRBJ2-7; 9 bases fit TRBD2. The V and J ends lost 10 bases and 7 bases, in that order; junction bases with no gene match: 14. This CDR3 has 14 residues. CDR1 and CDR2 from the germline V gene are ENHRY and SYGVKD. The CDR3 here is CATGAGGPKGEQYF. In DNA form, the CDR3 reads TGTGCCACGGGTGCGGGAGGGCCTAAGGGGGAGCAGTACTTC.

This clonotype was observed at least ten times. The chain has TRBV29-1 and TRBJ2-2, with D possibly being TRBD1 (5 bases). Trimming took 7 bases from V and 5 from J, leaving 14 bases between them. This CDR3 spans 13 amino acids. CDR1 SQVTM and CDR2 ANQGSEA come from the germline V gene. The CDR3 nucleotides are TGCAGCGCGAATGACAGATTTACCGGGGAGCTGTTTTTT. As protein: CSANDRFTGELFF.

The table lists this clonotype with a few counts. The rearrangement joins TRBV20-1 to TRBJ2-7; 7 bases align to TRBD1. Per germline, CDR1 DFQATT and CDR2 SNEGSKA (reference sequence). The CDR3 extends over 14 amino acids. Trimming cost V 3 bases and J 7 bases; bases outside gene matches: 12. The CDR3 loop is CSARTGTVLSEQYF. The DNA for the CDR3 is TGCAGTGCTAGGACCGGGACAGTCTTGTCGGAGCAGTACTTC.